This is a list of T cell receptor beta chains from one sample in a study of blood T cells in healthy people across ages. TCRdb analysed the 5' RACE reads with MiXCR anew, one entry per CDR3 protein. The table includes fewer than 2,000,000 distinct CDR3 sequences, about two fifths detected once. Sequencing was performed on blood. These receptors were taken from a human donor in good health. The CDR3 runs from the conserved cysteine through the conserved F or W. Each record gives: clone size, D gene, J gene, V gene, CDR3 length, CDR3 DNA, CDR3 protein. A D gene is named only where the DNA matches it firmly. Size is stated for part of the rows, as once, few or many counts, or as a class when the clone is expanded.

clone size: .
D gene: .
J gene: TRBJ2-7
V gene: TRBV28
CDR3 length: 15
CDR3 DNA: TGTGCCAGCACCCCGTGGGGGAGCTCCTACAATGAGCAGTACTTC
CDR3 protein: CASTPWGSSYNEQYF

clone size: .
D gene: .
J gene: TRBJ1-1
V gene: TRBV2
CDR3 length: 12
CDR3 DNA: TGTGCCAGCATCCGGGACCACACTGAAGCTTTCTTT
CDR3 protein: CASIRDHTEAFF

clone size: .
D gene: TRBD2
J gene: TRBJ2-3
V gene: TRBV5-1
CDR3 length: 16
CDR3 DNA: TGCGCCAGCAGCTTGGCACTAGCGGGGGCCGGGGATACGCAGTATTTT
CDR3 protein: CASSLALAGAGDTQYF

clone size: .
D gene: .
J gene: TRBJ2-7
V gene: TRBV3-1
CDR3 length: 13
CDR3 DNA: TGTGCCAGCAGCCGGGGGGTTTCTTCCGAGCAGTACTTC
CDR3 protein: CASSRGVSSEQYF

clone size: .
D gene: .
J gene: TRBJ2-3
V gene: TRBV6-2/TRBV6-3
CDR3 length: 17
CDR3 DNA: TGTGCCAGCAGTCCCCCACGCACAGGGAGGGGCACAGATACGCAGTATTTT
CDR3 protein: CASSPPRTGRGTDTQYF

clone size: few
D gene: .
J gene: TRBJ2-7
V gene: TRBV3-1
CDR3 length: 13
CDR3 DNA: TGTGCTAGCAGCCAAGTCCCTTACTACGAGCAGTACTTC
CDR3 protein: CASSQVPYYEQYF

clone size: .
D gene: .
J gene: TRBJ1-4
V gene: TRBV6-5
CDR3 length: 14
CDR3 DNA: TGTGCCAGCAGTTGGACCCCACGGAATGAAAAACTGTTTTTT
CDR3 protein: CASSWTPRNEKLFF

clone size: .
D gene: .
J gene: TRBJ2-1
V gene: TRBV7-2
CDR3 length: 14
CDR3 DNA: TGTGCCAGCAGCTTAAGAGCGCAGGGGTATGAGCAGTTCTTC
CDR3 protein: CASSLRAQGYEQFF

clone size: few
D gene: .
J gene: TRBJ2-5
V gene: TRBV7-2
CDR3 length: 13
CDR3 DNA: TGTGCCAGCAGAACACACCAGGGTGAGACCCAGTACTTC
CDR3 protein: CASRTHQGETQYF

clone size: .
D gene: .
J gene: TRBJ2-7
V gene: TRBV3-1
CDR3 length: 14
CDR3 DNA: TGTGCCAGCAGCCAACTTGGCAGCTCCTACGAGCAGTACTTC
CDR3 protein: CASSQLGSSYEQYF

clone size: .
D gene: .
J gene: TRBJ2-3
V gene: TRBV28
CDR3 length: 15
CDR3 DNA: TGTGCCAGCAGTAAGCGGACAGCTAGCACAGATACGCAGTATTTT
CDR3 protein: CASSKRTASTDTQYF

clone size: .
D gene: .
J gene: TRBJ2-5
V gene: TRBV5-6
CDR3 length: 15
CDR3 DNA: TGTGCCAGCAGCCCACGAGTGATATTGCAAGAGACCCAGTACTTC
CDR3 protein: CASSPRVILQETQYF

clone size: few
D gene: .
J gene: TRBJ2-1
V gene: TRBV28
CDR3 length: 13
CDR3 DNA: TGTGCCAGCAGTTTTAACAGGGTAAATGAGCAGTTCTTC
CDR3 protein: CASSFNRVNEQFF

clone size: .
D gene: TRBD2
J gene: TRBJ2-2
V gene: TRBV20-1
CDR3 length: 14
CDR3 DNA: TGCAGTGCGGTCCGCGGGGGTAACACCGGGGAGCTGTTTTTT
CDR3 protein: CSAVRGGNTGELFF

clone size: .
D gene: TRBD1
J gene: TRBJ1-1
V gene: TRBV29-1
CDR3 length: 14
CDR3 DNA: TGCAGTGACCGGGACAGGGGGCGGGCCACTGAAGCTTTCTTT
CDR3 protein: CSDRDRGRATEAFF

clone size: .
D gene: .
J gene: TRBJ1-2
V gene: TRBV24-1
CDR3 length: 15
CDR3 DNA: TGTGCCACCAGTGATTCTACAGGGTATATTGGAGGCTACACCTTC
CDR3 protein: CATSDSTGYIGGYTF

clone size: few
D gene: TRBD2
J gene: TRBJ2-5
V gene: TRBV7-7
CDR3 length: 15
CDR3 DNA: TGTGCTAGCAGCCACAACGGACTAGCGATGGAGACCCAGTACTTC
CDR3 protein: CASSHNGLAMETQYF

clone size: .
D gene: TRBD2
J gene: TRBJ2-5
V gene: TRBV20-1
CDR3 length: 15
CDR3 DNA: TGCAGTGCTAGAGATAGGCGGGGGGGTATCGAGACCCAGTACTTC
CDR3 protein: CSARDRRGGIETQYF

clone size: .
D gene: TRBD1
J gene: TRBJ2-3
V gene: TRBV5-1
CDR3 length: 15
CDR3 DNA: TGTGCCAGCAGCTTAAGGACAGGGGAGACAGATACGCAGTATTTT
CDR3 protein: CASSLRTGETDTQYF

clone size: few
D gene: .
J gene: TRBJ2-3
V gene: TRBV7-2
CDR3 length: 16
CDR3 DNA: TGTGCCAGCAGACCCCCAGGGCGGCTCAGCACAGATACGCAGTATTTT
CDR3 protein: CASRPPGRLSTDTQYF

clone size: .
D gene: .
J gene: TRBJ1-5
V gene: TRBV12-3/TRBV12-4
CDR3 length: 12
CDR3 DNA: TGTGCCAGCAGTACTCGACTTCTGCCCCAGCATTTT
CDR3 protein: CASSTRLLPQHF

clone size: .
D gene: TRBD2
J gene: TRBJ2-1
V gene: TRBV7-2
CDR3 length: 15
CDR3 DNA: TGTGCCTGCAGCCTAAGCGGGGGGGCCTACAATGAGCAGTTCTTC
CDR3 protein: CACSLSGGAYNEQFF

clone size: .
D gene: .
J gene: TRBJ1-4
V gene: TRBV27
CDR3 length: 18
CDR3 DNA: TGTGCCAGCAGTCCCTACGTGTGGCTTGAGGGGTCGGATGAAAAACTGTTTTTT
CDR3 protein: CASSPYVWLEGSDEKLFF

clone size: .
D gene: .
J gene: TRBJ2-2
V gene: TRBV4-3
CDR3 length: 14
CDR3 DNA: TGCGCCAGCAGCCAAGAACCTGTCCCCGGGGAGCTGTTTTTT
CDR3 protein: CASSQEPVPGELFF

clone size: .
D gene: .
J gene: TRBJ1-1
V gene: TRBV7-2
CDR3 length: 12
CDR3 DNA: TGTGCCAGCAGCTATGTCAGTATGGAAGCTTTCTTT
CDR3 protein: CASSYVSMEAFF

clone size: few
D gene: .
J gene: TRBJ1-2
V gene: TRBV7-9
CDR3 length: 14
CDR3 DNA: TGTGCCAGCAGCGTCGACCCATCAATCCATGGCTACACCTTC
CDR3 protein: CASSVDPSIHGYTF

clone size: few
D gene: .
J gene: TRBJ1-2
V gene: TRBV6-1
CDR3 length: 17
CDR3 DNA: TGTGCCAGCAGTGGATTCGGGGCAGAGTCTTATAACTATGGCTACACCTTC
CDR3 protein: CASSGFGAESYNYGYTF

clone size: many
D gene: .
J gene: TRBJ2-7
V gene: TRBV7-6
CDR3 length: 16
CDR3 DNA: TGTGCCAGCAGCCCGAGGGGGAGTAATGGGGCTTACGAGCAGTACTTC
CDR3 protein: CASSPRGSNGAYEQYF

clone size: few
D gene: .
J gene: TRBJ1-4
V gene: TRBV10-3
CDR3 length: 13
CDR3 DNA: TGTGCCATCAGGGACACTCAAAATGAAAAACTGTTTTTT
CDR3 protein: CAIRDTQNEKLFF

clone size: few
D gene: TRBD1
J gene: TRBJ2-6
V gene: TRBV19
CDR3 length: 14
CDR3 DNA: TGTGCCACCTCAGGGACAGCTGGGGCCAACGTCCTGACTTTC
CDR3 protein: CATSGTAGANVLTF